Below, 4 T cell receptor beta chains from the same sample are listed, as sequenced in a study of response to subunit inactivated influenza vaccine. TCRdb recomputed calls from the RT-PCR reads with MiXCR, one row per CDR3 protein. The sample has a few hundred thousand distinct CDR3 sequences; about a fifth are singletons. This specimen consisted of PBMCs from blood, obtained 21 months after vaccination. The receptors come from a man aged 45-69 years who received an inactivated influenza vaccine.

This clonotype was counted at least ten times. The DNA of the CDR3 is TGTGCCAGCAGTTGGCTGACTGAATACGAGCAGTACTTC. It yields the protein CASSWLTEYEQYF. The rearrangement joins TRBV6-2 or TRBV6-3 to TRBJ2-7, with D hard to call. The CDR3 has 13 amino acids. Per germline, CDR1 MNHEY and CDR2 SVGEGT. V shed 4 bases and J shed 4 bases, with 11 bases lying between them.

The chain joins TRBV3-1 to TRBJ2-3; TRBD1 might be the D (6 bases). The V end was cut by 2 bases, the J end by 6 bases, with 21 bases between. Germline V gene lookup returns CDR1 LGHDT and CDR2 YNNKEL (reference sequence). The CDR3 covers 17 residues. CDR3 protein: CASSQCSGVTTPDTQYF. CDR3 coding DNA: TGTGCCAGCAGCCAATGCTCAGGGGTAACGACCCCGGATACGCAGTATTTT.

The CDR3 DNA sequence: TGCGCCAGCAGCCTGGACCAGGGTTCTGGAAACACCATATATTTT. Its protein is CASSLDQGSGNTIYF. This chain joins TRBV5-1 and TRBJ1-3, with D possibly TRBD1 on 5 matching bases. The CDR3 has 15 residues. Germline V gene data show CDR1 as SGHRS and CDR2 as YFSETQ. V lost 4 bases to trimming and J lost 1 base, with 12 bases between them.

The rearrangement links TRBV19 to TRBJ2-2; D unresolved. Per the germline V gene, CDR1 is LNHDA and CDR2 is SQIVND (reference sequence). The CDR3 loop spans 13 amino acids. V was pared by 3 bases and J by 6 bases, with 8 bases between. CDR3 DNA sequence: TGTGCCAGTAGTATGCAGTTAGCCGGGGAGCTGTTTTTT. Translation: CASSMQLAGELFF.